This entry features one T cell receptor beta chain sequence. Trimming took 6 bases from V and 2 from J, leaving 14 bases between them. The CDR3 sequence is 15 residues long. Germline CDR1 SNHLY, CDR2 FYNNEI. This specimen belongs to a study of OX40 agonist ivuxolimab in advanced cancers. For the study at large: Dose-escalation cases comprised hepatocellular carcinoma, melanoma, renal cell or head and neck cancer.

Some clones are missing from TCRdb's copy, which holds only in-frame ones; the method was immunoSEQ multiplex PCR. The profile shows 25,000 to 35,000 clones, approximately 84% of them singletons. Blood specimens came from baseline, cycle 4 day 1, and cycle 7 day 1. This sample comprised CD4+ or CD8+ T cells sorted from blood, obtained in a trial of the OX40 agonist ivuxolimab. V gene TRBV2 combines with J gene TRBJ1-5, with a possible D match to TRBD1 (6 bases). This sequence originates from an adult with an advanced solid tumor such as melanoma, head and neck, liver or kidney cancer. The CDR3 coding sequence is TGTGCCAGCAGCGGTAGGGGGATTGGCAATCAGCCCCAGCATTTT. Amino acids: CASSGRGIGNQPQHF.